This T cell receptor beta chain originates from a study of cytomegalovirus exposure and HLA in healthy donors. CDR1 is MDHEN, CDR2 SYDVKM, per germline. This CDR3 comprises 16 residues. Trimming took 5 bases from V and 5 from J, leaving 19 bases between them. Assay: immunoSEQ multiplex PCR; the TCRdb copy retains only in-frame clones and omits some. The table records about 64,000 clones, 90% to 95% of them present only once. The validation cohort, a group of more than 100 subjects, included the donors and was separate from the roughly 670-subject first cohort. Remarks on this clone: Its target is not known.

Points from the study as a whole: That first-cohort TCR clusters tended to co-occur in the roughly 120 validation repertoires was found in a later analysis. Researchers catalogued some 160 TCR beta chains as cytomegalovirus-associated. CMV antigen specificity of a few CMV-associated chains was confirmed in vitro.

The TCR originated in a woman younger than 30 in good health and CMV-seropositive. Specimen: PBMCs. The rearrangement uses TRBV28 and TRBJ2-1, with D tentatively TRBD1 (5 bases). The DNA of the CDR3 is TGTGCCAGCAGTACCCACCAGGGAAGTTTTGACAATGAGCAGTTCTTC. Amino acids: CASSTHQGSFDNEQFF.